What follows are 17 T cell receptor beta chains derived from one specimen sequenced in a study of blood T cell repertoires in COVID-19. Method: immunoSEQ multiplex PCR; TCRdb's copy keeps in-frame clones and lacks some. The data contain around 130,000 clones, 70% to 85% of them singletons. Sequencing was carried out using peripheral blood. These TCRs come from a woman aged 70-85 years with acute or convalescent COVID-19.

The V call is TRBV15, the J call TRBJ2-3; possibly TRBD1 for D (5 bases). Germline-derived CDR1 and CDR2 are LNHNV and YYDKDF (reference sequence). The V end was cut by 2 bases, the J end by 5 bases, with 17 bases between. The CDR3 covers 16 residues. The DNA for the CDR3 is TGTGCCACCAGCAGACCCACGACAGCTACCCTAGATACGCAGTATTTT. Its translation is CATSRPTTATLDTQYF.

V is TRBV5-4 and J is TRBJ1-2, with 10 positions matching TRBD1. The CDR3 sequence is 14 residues long. In germline, CDR1 is SGHNT, CDR2 YYREEE (reference sequence). V lost 4 bases, J lost 8 bases, and 8 bases stayed unmatched. CDR3 in amino acids: CASSPRDRGYGYTF. The DNA for the CDR3 is TGTGCCAGCAGCCCGAGGGACAGGGGATACGGCTACACCTTC.

The chain joins TRBV5-1 to TRBJ2-1, with 9 bases aligning to TRBD1. Trimming removed 3 bases from V and 5 bases from J; junction bases left unmatched: 6. CDR1 SGHRS and CDR2 YFSETQ come from the germline V gene. CDR3 length equals 15 residues. Here the CDR3 DNA reads TGCGCCAGCAGCTCGACCGGGACAGGGAACAATGAGCAGTTCTTC. Amino acid sequence: CASSSTGTGNNEQFF.

This chain connects TRBV19 to TRBJ2-2; TRBD1 might be the D (6 bases). CDR3 length: 16 residues. Germline V CDR1 and CDR2: LNHDA, SQIVND (reference sequence). The V gene lost 7 bases and the J gene lost 0 bases, with 15 bases spanning the gap. The DNA of the CDR3 is TGTGCCAGTACCACCCTCAGGGGCCCGAACACCGGGGAGCTGTTTTTT. Its translation is CASTTLRGPNTGELFF. Full variable domain (outside the CDR3, taken from reference TRBV19 and TRBJ2-2): DGGITQSPKYLFRKEGQNVTLSCEQNLNHDAMYWYRQDPGQGLRLIYYSQIVNDFQKGDIAEGYSVSREKKESFPLTVTSAQKNPTAFYLCASTTLRGPNTGELFFGEGSRLTVL.

CDR3 amino acids: CASKGGTSSYNEQFF. In DNA, the CDR3 is TGTGCCAGCAAAGGGGGAACTAGCTCCTACAATGAGCAGTTCTTC. This chain joins TRBV2 and TRBJ2-1, with D perhaps TRBD1 (6 bases). Trimming left V 7 bases short and J 0 bases short, with 13 bases between. Germline CDR1 reads SNHLY; CDR2 reads FYNNEI. CDR3 length: 15 amino acids.

The chain uses TRBV13 and TRBJ2-3; D is perhaps TRBD1 (6 bases). The germline gives CDR1 PRHDT, CDR2 FYEKMQ (reference sequence). V was pared by 0 bases and J by 2 bases, with 12 bases between. The CDR3 is made up of 16 amino acids. Here the CDR3 reads CASSLGGRGLTDTQYF. In DNA, the CDR3 is TGTGCCAGCAGCTTAGGAGGCAGGGGTCTCACAGATACGCAGTATTTT.

The genes are TRBV7-9 and TRBJ1-1; 8 bases match TRBD1. The length of the CDR3 is 13 residues. Trimming took 3 bases from V and 6 from J; bases not matched to a gene: 3. Germline CDR1 SEHNR, CDR2 FQNEAQ (reference sequence). The CDR3 DNA sequence: TGTGCCAGCAGCTTGGACAGGGAGTCTGAAGCTTTCTTT. Amino acids: CASSLDRESEAFF.

V usage is TRBV19 and J usage is TRBJ2-7, with 8 bases identical to TRBD1. After removal of 5 bases from V and 3 bases from J, the junction contained 6 bases not matched to a gene. CDR3 size: 14 residues. From germline, CDR1 is LNHDA and CDR2 SQIVND (reference sequence). The DNA for the CDR3 is TGTGCCAGTAGTCCCCAGGGGGCGAGCTACGAGCAGTACTTC. Translation gives CASSPQGASYEQYF.

CDR3 nucleotide sequence: TGTGCCAGCAGGGACCCGGGACACGGAAATTCACCCCTCCACTTT. Protein sequence: CASRDPGHGNSPLHF. The rearrangement joins TRBV6-5 to TRBJ1-6, with D possibly TRBD1 on 6 matching bases. V was shortened by 6 bases and J by 7 bases, with 16 bases between the two germline ends. This CDR3 spans 15 amino acids. Germline CDR1 MNHEY, CDR2 SVGAGI.

The chain recombines TRBV24-1 with TRBJ2-3; TRBD1 matches 7 bases. This CDR3 spans 14 amino acids. V gave up 6 bases and J gave up 4 bases; unmatched junction bases: 6. Germline CDR1 KGHDR, CDR2 SFDVKD. The CDR3 bases are TGTGCCACCAGTCGACCCGGACAGGCAGATACGCAGTATTTT. Encoded protein: CATSRPGQADTQYF.

The chain joins TRBV5-1 to TRBJ1-2, with no clear D. Trimming removed 0 bases at V and 4 bases at J, with 7 bases between. The CDR3 consists of 13 residues. The germline gives CDR1 SGHRS, CDR2 YFSETQ. The CDR3 region has the DNA TGCGCCAGCAGCTTGGTTCCGGGCTATGGCTACACCTTC. Translated, it gives CASSLVPGYGYTF.

V gene TRBV24-1 combines with J gene TRBJ2-3; the match to TRBD2 covers 15 bases. J was trimmed by 7 bases and V by 0 bases; bases with no gene match: 10. Germline V gives CDR1 KGHDR, CDR2 SFDVKD. This CDR3 is built from 19 residues. CDR3 region: CATSDLPRTSGGAPYTQYF. CDR3 coding DNA: TGTGCCACCAGTGATTTGCCACGGACTAGCGGGGGGGCCCCGTATACGCAGTATTTT.

In its sample, this clone was seen a few times. The rearrangement joins TRBV11-2 to TRBJ1-2, with 9 bases aligning to TRBD1. The CDR3 extends over 14 amino acids. The ends lost 3 bases at V and 8 bases at J; junction bases unmatched: 7. In germline, CDR1 is SGHAT, CDR2 FQNNGV. DNA for the CDR3: TGTGCCAGCAGCTTTGGGACAGGGATTCAAGGCTACACCTTC. Amino acids: CASSFGTGIQGYTF. Full variable domain (remainder filled in from reference TRBV11-2 and TRBJ1-2): EAGVAQSPRYKIIEKRQSVAFWCNPISGHATLYWYQQILGQGPKLLIQFQNNGVVDDSQLPKDRFSAERLKGVDSTLKIQPAKLEDSAVYLCASSFGTGIQGYTFGSGTRLTVV.

V gene TRBV7-3 combines with J gene TRBJ2-1; possible D gene TRBD1, 5 bases. This CDR3 is 15 amino acids long. In germline, CDR1 is SGHTA, CDR2 FQGTGA. Trimming removed 0 bases at V and 5 bases at J, with 11 bases between. Here the CDR3 reads CASSLTGQTHNEQFF. The CDR3 DNA is TGTGCCAGCAGCTTAACGGGGCAGACACACAATGAGCAGTTCTTC.

Written as DNA, the CDR3 is TGCGCCAGCAGCCAAGACAGACAGAGGATAAATGAGCAGTTCTTC. Protein product: CASSQDRQRINEQFF. The chain combines TRBV4-3 with TRBJ2-1, with a tentative D call TRBD1 (5 bases). Germline CDR1 and CDR2: LGHNA and YSLEER. The CDR3 contains 15 residues. Trimming took off 0 bases at V and 7 bases at J, with 13 bases between the two ends.

The chain joins TRBV6-4 to TRBJ2-1; 9 positions match TRBD2. The CDR3 has 15 residues. The ends lost 4 bases at V and 9 bases at J; junction bases unmatched: 10. The germline gives CDR1 MRHNA, CDR2 SNTAGT. CDR3 nucleotide sequence: TGTGCCAGCAGTGCCTCCAGCGGGGGGACGGGTGAGCAGTTCTTC. It specifies CASSASSGGTGEQFF.

This clone was seen just once. The V call is TRBV7-2, the J call TRBJ1-3; 12 bases match TRBD1. Germline V gene lookup returns CDR1 SGHTA and CDR2 FQGNSA. J lost 10 bases, V lost 3 bases, and 10 bases had no gene match. The CDR3 length is 16 residues. CDR3 protein: CASSFTGTGGLGTIYF. CDR3 nucleotides: TGTGCCAGCAGCTTTACCGGGACAGGGGGCTTGGGTACCATATATTTT.